Below are 21 T cell receptor beta chains sequenced from a single sample in a study of T cells in localized non-small cell lung cancer. Sequencing used immunoSEQ multiplex PCR; TCRdb keeps in-frame clones, though not all of them. This sample has around 20,000 clones, with roughly nine tenths found just once. Specimen: peripheral blood, collected before any cancer treatment. These receptor sequences come from a woman aged 35-70 years with stage I lung adenocarcinoma.

The V call is TRBV28, the J call TRBJ2-7; a weak D match, TRBD1 (5 bases). CDR3 length equals 12 residues. Looked up from germline, CDR1 is MDHEN and CDR2 is SYDVKM. V was shortened by 8 bases and J by 0 bases, with 8 bases between the two germline ends. CDR3 coding DNA: TGTGCCAGCGGCAGGGACTCCTACGAGCAGTACTTC. It is translated as CASGRDSYEQYF.

This clone was seen only once. The rearrangement joins TRBV9 to TRBJ1-2; no clear D. Deletions cut 5 bases from V and 1 base from J, with 9 bases between. Germline V gives CDR1 SGDLS, CDR2 YYNGEE. This CDR3 has 13 residues. Written as DNA, the CDR3 is TGTGCCAGCAGGGGTATAATTAACTATGGCTACACCTTC. Its translation: CASRGIINYGYTF.

CDR3 nucleotide sequence: TGCAGCGTAGGACAGGGCCCTAATGAAAAACTGTTTTTT. This gives the protein CSVGQGPNEKLFF. This rearrangement joins TRBV29-1 to TRBJ1-4; 8 nucleotides align to TRBD1. Germline trimming cut 6 bases from V and 3 bases from J; bases unmatched to any gene: 3. The CDR3 runs to 13 residues. Germline CDR1 and CDR2: SQVTM and ANQGSEA. The variable domain in full, with the rest retrieved from reference TRBV29-1 and TRBJ1-4, is SAVISQKPSRDICQRGTSLTIQCQVDSQVTMMFWYRQQPGQSLTLIATANQGSEATYESGFVIDKFPISRPNLTFSTLTVSNMSPEDSSIYLCSVGQGPNEKLFFGSGTQLSVL.

V usage is TRBV7-3 and J usage is TRBJ1-6; maybe TRBD1 (6 bases). The CDR3 sequence is 15 residues long. Trimming left V 3 bases short and J 6 bases short, with 12 bases between. Per the germline V gene, CDR1 is SGHTA and CDR2 is FQGTGA. The CDR3: CASSLDQGFNSPLHF. In nucleotides, the CDR3 is TGTGCCAGCAGCTTGGATCAGGGGTTTAATTCACCCCTCCACTTT.

V and J are TRBV4-2 and TRBJ2-3, with 7 bases aligning to TRBD1. V lost 2 bases, J lost 3 bases, and 17 bases stayed unmatched. Germline V CDR1 and CDR2: LGHNA, YNFKEQ. CDR3 length: 19 amino acids. CDR3 sequence: CASSQTDSIGGLGTDTQYF. Written as DNA, the CDR3 is TGTGCCAGCAGCCAAACGGATTCGATAGGGGGCCTAGGAACAGATACGCAGTATTTT.

The genes are TRBV9 and TRBJ1-6; no clear D gene. The V end lost 0 bases, the J end lost 7 bases, and 11 bases lay between the germline ends. CDR1 SGDLS and CDR2 YYNGEE come from the germline V gene. CDR3 length: 15 residues. For the CDR3, the DNA is TGTGCCAGCAGCGTAGCGCCGAGAGGAAATTCACCCCTCCACTTT. Translated: CASSVAPRGNSPLHF. Looking up the rest from reference TRBV9 and TRBJ1-6 gives the full variable domain: DSGVTQTPKHLITATGQRVTLRCSPRSGDLSVYWYQQSLDQGLQFLIQYYNGEERAKGNILERFSAQQFPDLHSELNLSSLELGDSALYFCASSVAPRGNSPLHFGNGTRLTVT.

The CDR3 nucleotides read TGTGCCAGCTCACCACTTCAGGGAGATTCCACTGAAGCTTTCTTT. Translating it yields CASSPLQGDSTEAFF. The gene calls are TRBV18 and TRBJ1-1, with D perhaps matching TRBD1 (5 bases). Trimming removed 1 base at V and 4 bases at J, with 13 bases between. CDR1 and CDR2 from the germline V gene are KGHSH and LQKENI. This CDR3 is built from 15 residues.

The chain is built from TRBV29-1 and TRBJ2-7, with D maybe TRBD1 (6 bases). The CDR3 loop spans 12 amino acids. V was pared by 3 bases and J by 5 bases, with 11 bases between. Germline V gives CDR1 SQVTM, CDR2 ANQGSEA. This CDR3 reads CSVDGRGDEQYF. The CDR3 DNA sequence: TGCAGCGTTGATGGCAGGGGCGACGAGCAGTACTTC.

The rearrangement links TRBV27 to TRBJ2-7; TRBD2 is a possible D gene (6 bases). Germline V gives CDR1 MNHEY, CDR2 SMNVEV (reference sequence). V lost 4 bases and J 5 bases, leaving 15 bases between the germline ends. The CDR3 totals 14 residues. CDR3 coding DNA: TGTGCCAGCAGTTCCCTGGGACTTCGGGACGAGCAGTACTTC. Amino acid sequence: CASSSLGLRDEQYF.

CDR3 loop: CASSLARRGADTQYF. The CDR3 DNA follows: TGTGCCAGCAGCTTAGCGCGCCGGGGGGCAGATACGCAGTATTTT. The V and J genes are TRBV7-2 and TRBJ2-3; 7 nucleotides agree with TRBD2. The V segment lost 0 bases and the J segment 4 bases; nucleotides outside the gene matches: 4. The CDR3 is 15 residues long. Germline CDR1 SGHTA, CDR2 FQGNSA.

The chain is built from TRBV29-1 and TRBJ2-1; TRBD2 agrees at 10 bases. CDR3 length: 14 amino acids. Germline trimming cut 3 bases from V and 10 bases from J; bases unmatched to any gene: 9. Per germline, CDR1 SQVTM and CDR2 ANQGSEA. The DNA for the CDR3 is TGCAGCGTTGACAAGCGGGAGGGCCCAGGGGAGCAGTTCTTC. It yields the protein CSVDKREGPGEQFF.

The chain carries TRBV4-3 and TRBJ1-1; TRBD1 is a possible D gene (6 bases). Trimming removed 5 bases from V and 3 bases from J, with 10 bases in between. Germline CDR1 and CDR2: LGHNA and YSLEER. There are 13 residues in the CDR3. The DNA of the CDR3 is TGCGCCAGCAGCTTAGGGGGAGACACTGAAGCTTTCTTT. Its protein is CASSLGGDTEAFF.

The rearrangement joins TRBV19 to TRBJ1-3; D is ambiguous. In germline, CDR1 is LNHDA, CDR2 SQIVND (reference sequence). This CDR3 region has 16 residues. V lost 2 bases to trimming and J lost 0 bases, with 11 bases between them. As DNA, the CDR3 is TGTGCCAGTAGTATAAATGGGATCGGCTCTGGAAACACCATATATTTT. Protein product: CASSINGIGSGNTIYF.

The chain has TRBV19 and TRBJ2-3, with 16 bases identical to TRBD2. The length of the CDR3 is 18 residues. CDR1 and CDR2 (germline): LNHDA, SQIVND (reference sequence). With V trimmed by 4 bases and J by 8 bases, 12 bases remained unmatched. CDR3 amino acids: CASSRVRAGLAGGSTQYF. CDR3 DNA sequence: TGTGCCAGTAGTAGAGTCAGAGCGGGACTAGCGGGAGGGTCTACGCAGTATTTT.

The rearrangement joins TRBV6-4 to TRBJ2-1, with D perhaps given as TRBD1 or TRBD2 (6 bases each). The CDR3 covers 15 residues. Trimming took 3 bases from V and 7 from J, leaving 16 bases between them. Germline assignment: CDR1 MRHNA and CDR2 SNTAGT. CDR3 DNA sequence: TGTGCCAGCAGTGAATCCGTGGGGGCGGGGAATGAGCAGTTCTTC. Amino acid sequence: CASSESVGAGNEQFF.

The V and J genes are TRBV7-2 and TRBJ2-1; 8 bases match TRBD1. CDR1 is SGHTA, CDR2 FQGNSA, per germline. V gave up 5 bases and J gave up 9 bases; unmatched junction bases: 9. This CDR3 is built from 14 residues. CDR3: CASSLQGVSGEQFF. In DNA form, the CDR3 reads TGTGCCAGCAGCCTACAGGGGGTATCGGGTGAGCAGTTCTTC.

The chain carries TRBV5-4 and TRBJ1-2; D uncertain. V was pared by 4 bases and J by 4 bases, with 8 bases between. Germline V gives CDR1 SGHNT, CDR2 YYREEE (reference sequence). This CDR3 is built from 12 residues. This CDR3 reads CASSPDGYGYTF. The CDR3 DNA reads TGTGCCAGCAGCCCTGATGGCTATGGCTACACCTTC. The whole variable domain, remainder taken from reference TRBV5-4 and TRBJ1-2, is ETGVTQSPTHLIKTRGQQVTLRCSSQSGHNTVSWYQQALGQGPQFIFQYYREEENGRGNFPPRFSGLQFPNYSSELNVNALELDDSALYLCASSPDGYGYTFGSGTRLTVV.

The rearrangement links TRBV18 to TRBJ2-2; TRBD1 aligns across 12 bases. The ends lost 6 bases at V and 9 bases at J; junction bases unmatched: 11. Germline lookup yields CDR1 KGHSH and CDR2 LQKENI. This CDR3 is built from 16 residues. The CDR3 DNA reads as TGTGCCAGCTCCGAATTCCGGGACAGGGGGCACCGGGAGCTGTTTTTT. This codes for CASSEFRDRGHRELFF.

The chain carries TRBV5-1 and TRBJ2-1, with TRBD2 matching over 8 bases. CDR3 length equals 15 residues. From germline, CDR1 is SGHRS and CDR2 YFSETQ. The V gene end was trimmed by 4 bases and the J gene end by 2 bases; junction bases not matched to a gene: 5. The CDR3 nucleotides read TGCGCCAGCAGCCCAGCGGGAGCGACCTACAATGAGCAGTTCTTC. Translated, it gives CASSPAGATYNEQFF.

The rearrangement links TRBV28 to TRBJ2-1, with a possible D match to TRBD2 (6 bases). Trimming left V 3 bases short and J 4 bases short, with 13 bases between. This CDR3 has 15 amino acids. The germline V gene has CDR1 MDHEN and CDR2 SYDVKM. The CDR3 loop is CASSFFGSGYNEQFF. The CDR3 DNA follows: TGTGCCAGCAGTTTCTTCGGGAGTGGGTACAATGAGCAGTTCTTC.

The chain links TRBV9 to TRBJ2-3, with a possible D match to TRBD2 (5 bases). CDR1 and CDR2 (germline): SGDLS, YYNGEE. The CDR3 length is 16 residues. Trimming removed 3 bases at V and 0 bases at J, with 14 bases between. This chain's CDR3 is CASSGSSRGSTDTQYF. The CDR3 DNA sequence: TGTGCCAGCAGCGGTTCCTCACGGGGAAGCACAGATACGCAGTATTTT. The variable domain in full, with the rest retrieved from reference TRBV9 and TRBJ2-3, is DSGVTQTPKHLITATGQRVTLRCSPRSGDLSVYWYQQSLDQGLQFLIQYYNGEERAKGNILERFSAQQFPDLHSELNLSSLELGDSALYFCASSGSSRGSTDTQYFGPGTRLTVL.